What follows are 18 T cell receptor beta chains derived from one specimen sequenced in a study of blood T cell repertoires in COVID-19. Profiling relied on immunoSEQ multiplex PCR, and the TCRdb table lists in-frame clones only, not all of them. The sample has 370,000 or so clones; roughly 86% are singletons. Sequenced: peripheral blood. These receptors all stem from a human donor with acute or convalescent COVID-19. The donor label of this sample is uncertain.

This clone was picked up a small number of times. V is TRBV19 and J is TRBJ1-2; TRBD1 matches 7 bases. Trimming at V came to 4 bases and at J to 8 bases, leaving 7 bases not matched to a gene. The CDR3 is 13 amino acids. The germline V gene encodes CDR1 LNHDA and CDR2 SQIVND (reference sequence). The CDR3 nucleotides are TGTGCCAGTAGTACCTTAACAGGGGAAGGCTACACCTTC. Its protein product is CASSTLTGEGYTF. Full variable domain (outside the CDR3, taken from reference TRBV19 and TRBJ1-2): DGGITQSPKYLFRKEGQNVTLSCEQNLNHDAMYWYRQDPGQGLRLIYYSQIVNDFQKGDIAEGYSVSREKKESFPLTVTSAQKNPTAFYLCASSTLTGEGYTFGSGTRLTVV.

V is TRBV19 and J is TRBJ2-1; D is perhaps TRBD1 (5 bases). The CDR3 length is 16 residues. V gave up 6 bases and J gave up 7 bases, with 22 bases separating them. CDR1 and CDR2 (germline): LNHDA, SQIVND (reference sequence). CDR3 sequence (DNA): TGTGCCAGTAGCCCCCGTAGCCCCACATCAGGGAATGAGCAGTTCTTC. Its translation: CASSPRSPTSGNEQFF.

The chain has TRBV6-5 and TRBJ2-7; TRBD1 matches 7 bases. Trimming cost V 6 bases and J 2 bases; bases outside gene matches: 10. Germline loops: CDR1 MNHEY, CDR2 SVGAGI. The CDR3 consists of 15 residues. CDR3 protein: CASSPGAGTAYEQYF. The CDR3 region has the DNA TGTGCCAGCAGCCCCGGGGCCGGGACAGCCTACGAGCAGTACTTC.

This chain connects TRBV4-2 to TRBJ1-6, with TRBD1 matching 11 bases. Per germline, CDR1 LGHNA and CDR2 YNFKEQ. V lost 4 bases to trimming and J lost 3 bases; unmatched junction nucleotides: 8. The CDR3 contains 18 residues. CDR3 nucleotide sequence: TGTGCCAGCAGCCGAACCGGGACAGGGGGTATCTATAATTCACCCCTCCACTTT. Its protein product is CASSRTGTGGIYNSPLHF.

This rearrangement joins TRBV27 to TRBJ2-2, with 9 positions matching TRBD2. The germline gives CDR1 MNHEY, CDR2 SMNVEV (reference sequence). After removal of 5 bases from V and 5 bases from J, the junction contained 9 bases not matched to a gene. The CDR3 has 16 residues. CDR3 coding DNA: TGTGCCAGCAGTGTTTTAGCGGGAGAAGGAACCGGGGAGCTGTTTTTT. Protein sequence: CASSVLAGEGTGELFF.

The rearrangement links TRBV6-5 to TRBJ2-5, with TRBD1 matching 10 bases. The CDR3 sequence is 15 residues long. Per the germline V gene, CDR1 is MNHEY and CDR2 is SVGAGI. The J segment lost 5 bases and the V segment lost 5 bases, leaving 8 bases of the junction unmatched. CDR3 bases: TGTGCCAGCAGTCCAGACAGGGGGCAGGAGGAGACCCAGTACTTC. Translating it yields CASSPDRGQEETQYF.

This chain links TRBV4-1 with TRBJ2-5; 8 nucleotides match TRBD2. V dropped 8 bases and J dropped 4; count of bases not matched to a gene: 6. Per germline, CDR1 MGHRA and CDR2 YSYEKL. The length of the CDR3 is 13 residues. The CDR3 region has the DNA TGCGCCAGCGGCGTCGGGAGGGGAGAGACCCAGTACTTC. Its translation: CASGVGRGETQYF.

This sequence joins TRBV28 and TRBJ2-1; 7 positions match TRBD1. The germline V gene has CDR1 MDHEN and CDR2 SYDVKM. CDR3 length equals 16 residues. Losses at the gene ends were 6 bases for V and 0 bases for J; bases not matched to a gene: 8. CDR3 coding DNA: TGTGCCAGCAGCTCAGCCGGGACAGACTCCTACAATGAGCAGTTCTTC. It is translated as CASSSAGTDSYNEQFF. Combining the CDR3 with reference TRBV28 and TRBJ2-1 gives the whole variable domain DVKVTQSSRYLVKRTGEKVFLECVQDMDHENMFWYRQDPGLGLRLIYFSYDVKMKEKGDIPEGYSVSREKKERFSLILESASTNQTSMYLCASSSAGTDSYNEQFFGPGTRLTVL.

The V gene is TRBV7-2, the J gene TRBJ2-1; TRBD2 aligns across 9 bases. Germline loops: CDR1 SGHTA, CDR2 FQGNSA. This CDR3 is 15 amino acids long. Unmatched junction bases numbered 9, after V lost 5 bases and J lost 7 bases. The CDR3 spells CASSPPRGGVNEQFF. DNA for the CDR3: TGTGCCAGCAGCCCCCCCCGCGGGGGGGTAAATGAGCAGTTCTTC.

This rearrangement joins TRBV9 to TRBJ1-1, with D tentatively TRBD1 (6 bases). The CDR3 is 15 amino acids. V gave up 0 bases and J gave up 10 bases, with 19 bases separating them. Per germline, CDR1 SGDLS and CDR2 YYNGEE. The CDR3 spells CASSVESGRGSRAFF. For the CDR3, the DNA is TGTGCCAGCAGCGTAGAGTCGGGCAGGGGCTCGCGAGCTTTCTTT.

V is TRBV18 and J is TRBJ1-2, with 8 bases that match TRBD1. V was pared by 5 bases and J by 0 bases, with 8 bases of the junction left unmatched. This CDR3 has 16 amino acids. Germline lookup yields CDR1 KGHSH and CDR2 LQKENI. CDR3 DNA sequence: TGTGCCAGCTCAGTCCCCGGGACAGGCTCTAACTATGGCTACACCTTC. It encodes CASSVPGTGSNYGYTF.

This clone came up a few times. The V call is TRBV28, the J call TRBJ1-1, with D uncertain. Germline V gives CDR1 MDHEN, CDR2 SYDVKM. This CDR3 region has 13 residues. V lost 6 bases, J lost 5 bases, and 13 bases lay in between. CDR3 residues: CASRSDKPTEAFF. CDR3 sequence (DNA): TGTGCCAGCAGATCAGACAAACCGACTGAAGCTTTCTTT.

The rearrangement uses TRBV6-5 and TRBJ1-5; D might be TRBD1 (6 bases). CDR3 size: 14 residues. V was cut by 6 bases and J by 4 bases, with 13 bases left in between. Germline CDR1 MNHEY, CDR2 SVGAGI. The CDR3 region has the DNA TGTGCCAGCAGAAGACTTACAGGGAATCAGCCCCAGCATTTT. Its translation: CASRRLTGNQPQHF.

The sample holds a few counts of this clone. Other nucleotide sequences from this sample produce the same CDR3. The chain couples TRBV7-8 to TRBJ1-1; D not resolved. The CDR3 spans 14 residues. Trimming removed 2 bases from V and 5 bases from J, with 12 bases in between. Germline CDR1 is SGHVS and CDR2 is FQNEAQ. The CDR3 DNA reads TGTGCCAGCAGCTTAAGCGGGGTATCGACTGAAGCTTTCTTT. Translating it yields CASSLSGVSTEAFF.

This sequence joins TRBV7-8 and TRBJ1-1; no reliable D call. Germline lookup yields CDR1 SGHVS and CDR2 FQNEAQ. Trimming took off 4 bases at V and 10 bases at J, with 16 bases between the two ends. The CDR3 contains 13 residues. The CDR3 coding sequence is TGTGCCAGCAGCTCTAGACTCGAACGGCGAGCTTTCTTT. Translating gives CASSSRLERRAFF. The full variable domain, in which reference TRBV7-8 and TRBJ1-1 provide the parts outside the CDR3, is GAGVSQSPRYKVAKRGQDVALRCDPISGHVSLFWYQQALGQGPEFLTYFQNEAQLDKSGLPSDRFFAERPEGSVSTLKIQRTQQEDSAVYLCASSSRLERRAFFGQGTRLTVV.

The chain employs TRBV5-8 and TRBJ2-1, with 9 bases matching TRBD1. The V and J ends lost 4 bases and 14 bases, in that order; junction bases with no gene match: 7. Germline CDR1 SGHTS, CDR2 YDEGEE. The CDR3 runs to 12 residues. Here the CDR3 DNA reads TGTGCCAGCAGCGGGGACAGGGAGCTAAAGTTCTTC. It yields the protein CASSGDRELKFF. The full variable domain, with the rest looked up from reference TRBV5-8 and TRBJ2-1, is EAGVTQSPTHLIKTRGQQATLRCSPISGHTSVYWYQQALGLGLQFLLWYDEGEERNRGNFPPRFSGRQFPNYSSELNVNALELEDSALYLCASSGDRELKFFGPGTRLTVL.

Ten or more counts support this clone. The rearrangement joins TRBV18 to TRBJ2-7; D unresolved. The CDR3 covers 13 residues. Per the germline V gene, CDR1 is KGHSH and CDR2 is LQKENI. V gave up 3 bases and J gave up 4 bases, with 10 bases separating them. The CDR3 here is CASSPLPSYEQYF. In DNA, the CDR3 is TGTGCCAGCTCACCCCTCCCCAGTTACGAGCAGTACTTC.

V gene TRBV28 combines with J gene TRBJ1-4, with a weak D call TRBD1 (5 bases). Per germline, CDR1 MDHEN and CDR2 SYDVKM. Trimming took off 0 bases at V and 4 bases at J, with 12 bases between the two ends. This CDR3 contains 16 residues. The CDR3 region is CASSLWVGGVNEKLFF. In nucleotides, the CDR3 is TGTGCCAGCAGTTTATGGGTCGGGGGAGTTAATGAAAAACTGTTTTTT.